This T cell receptor (beta chain) was sequenced during a study of response to subunit inactivated influenza vaccine. The CDR3 totals 15 residues. From germline, CDR1 is SGHRS and CDR2 YFSETQ. The V and J ends lost 3 bases and 3 bases, in that order; junction bases with no gene match: 8. A single record per CDR3 protein comes from TCRdb applying MiXCR to the RT-PCR reads. The data show around 650,000 distinct CDR3 sequences, 15% to 19% seen once. The clonotype comes from a man aged 45-60 years who received an inactivated influenza vaccine. The chain employs TRBV5-1 and TRBJ2-5, with 7 bases lining up with TRBD1. The material sequenced was PBMCs from blood, taken approximately 13 days after vaccination. DNA of the CDR3: TGCGCCAGCAGCTACTACGGGACAGTAGAAGAGACCCAGTACTTC. Its protein is CASSYYGTVEETQYF.